Listed below are T cell receptor beta chains from one sample, sequenced in a study of human T cells and chemical hapten exposure. Via MiXCR, TCRdb re-called the RACE reads, giving one row per CDR3 protein. The sample holds 150,000 to 200,000 distinct CDR3 sequences, about a fifth seen once. The sequencing here drew on whole blood, taken in connection with sensitization to the hapten diphenylcyclopropenone (DPC). These receptors all come from a woman aged 50 to 60 with alopecia areata. Some clones in this sample may be carry-over from other donors' samples. Each CDR3 is given with its conserved first and last residue. Fields, in order: J gene, V gene, clone size, D gene, CDR3 DNA, CDR3 protein. A D gene is named only where the DNA matches it firmly. Size is omitted from some rows. Given values are once, few, many or a class for expanded clones.

TRBJ2-5	TRBV20-1	few	NA	TGCAGTGCTAGAGATGTGGGACTTCAAGAGACCCAGTACTTC	CSARDVGLQETQYF
TRBJ2-1	TRBV10-1	few	TRBD2	TGCGCCAGCAATCGAGCGGGAGGCGGCCATGAGCAGTTCTTC	CASNRAGGGHEQFF
TRBJ2-3	TRBV6-4	many	NA	TGTGCCAGCAGCCGGGACTTCGCCCTCTTCACAGATACGCAGTATTTT	CASSRDFALFTDTQYF
TRBJ2-4	TRBV7-2	NA	NA	TGTGCCAGCAGCTTAAACCCGGGACTCCAAAACATTCAGTACTTC	CASSLNPGLQNIQYF
TRBJ2-7	TRBV11-2	few	NA	TGTGCCAGCGCCTATGGGGTCCTCTACGAGCAGTACTTC	CASAYGVLYEQYF
TRBJ2-7	TRBV3-1	few	TRBD1	TGTGCCAGCAGCCAAGAGCGGACAGGATTCTACGAGCAGTACTTC	CASSQERTGFYEQYF
TRBJ2-4	TRBV7-2	NA	NA	TGTGCCAGCAGCTTGGACCTATTGCTAGCCAAAAACATTCAGTACTTC	CASSLDLLLAKNIQYF
TRBJ1-5	TRBV12-3/TRBV12-4	few	NA	TGTGCCAGCAGTCTTTTTGGAGGGAATAGCAATCAGCCCCAGCATTTT	CASSLFGGNSNQPQHF
TRBJ2-7	TRBV20-1	NA	TRBD2	TGCAGTGCTAGAGTAGCGGGAGTCCCCGAGCAGTACTTC	CSARVAGVPEQYF
TRBJ1-6	TRBV27	NA	TRBD1	TGTGCCAGCAGTTTCTCCGGGACAGATAATTCACCCCTCCACTTT	CASSFSGTDNSPLHF
TRBJ2-3	TRBV5-1	many	TRBD2	TGCGCCAGCAGCTTGACTAGCGGGAGCGGCGATACGCAGTATTTT	CASSLTSGSGDTQYF
TRBJ1-1	TRBV9	few	NA	TGTGCCAGCAGCGTAGTTGACAGGTGGGATACTGAAGCTTTCTTT	CASSVVDRWDTEAFF
TRBJ2-7	TRBV2	NA	TRBD2	TGTGCCAGCAGAGGGACTAGCGCAGCCTACGAGCAGTACTTC	CASRGTSAAYEQYF
TRBJ2-1	TRBV7-3	few	NA	TGTGCCAGCAGCTTTCCGGGACAACAGCATGAGCAGTTCTTC	CASSFPGQQHEQFF
TRBJ1-3	TRBV7-8	NA	NA	TGTGCCAGCAGCGACCCTGGAAACACCATATATTTT	CASSDPGNTIYF
TRBJ2-5	TRBV5-5	NA	TRBD1	TGTGCCAGCAGCCTCCTCCCCGGGACAGGGCAAGAGACCCAGTACTTC	CASSLLPGTGQETQYF
TRBJ2-3	TRBV27	few	NA	TGTGCCAGCAGGACAGGGAGGGTCGCAGATACGCAGTATTTT	CASRTGRVADTQYF
TRBJ2-1	TRBV6-2/TRBV6-3	few	TRBD2	TGTGCCAGCAGTTACGGGGGACTAGCGGGAGGGCCAAGAAATGAGCAGTTCTTC	CASSYGGLAGGPRNEQFF
TRBJ2-7	TRBV20-1	few	NA	TGCAGTGCTGTCCAAGACAGCTACGAGCAGTACTTC	CSAVQDSYEQYF
TRBJ2-7	TRBV12-3/TRBV12-4	NA	NA	TGTGCCAGCAGTTTAATGGCGGACTCCTACGAGCAGTACTTC	CASSLMADSYEQYF
TRBJ2-1	TRBV3-1	NA	TRBD1	TGTGCCAGCAGCCAAGGATGGGACAGGAGGTACAATGAGCAGTTCTTC	CASSQGWDRRYNEQFF
TRBJ2-4	TRBV3-1	few	TRBD2	TGTGCCAGCAGCCAAGAATTGGCTAGCGGGAGCTCAGCCAAAAACATTCAGTACTTC	CASSQELASGSSAKNIQYF
TRBJ2-1	TRBV10-3	few	TRBD2	TGTGCCATCGGAGGACTAGCGGGAAATGAGCAGTTCTTC	CAIGGLAGNEQFF
TRBJ2-5	TRBV29-1	NA	TRBD2	TGCAGCGTTGCGCGCGGGAGAGTGGGAGAGACCCAGTACTTC	CSVARGRVGETQYF
TRBJ2-1	TRBV5-1	few	NA	TGCGCCAGCAGCTTTCCTGGTTGGCCTTCCTACAATGAGCAGTTCTTC	CASSFPGWPSYNEQFF
TRBJ1-1	TRBV20-1	NA	TRBD1	TGCAGTGCTAGAGAACCGTTCGGACAGGGGACTAACACTGAAGCTTTCTTT	CSAREPFGQGTNTEAFF
TRBJ2-1	TRBV12-3/TRBV12-4	NA	NA	TGTGCCAGCCAGTCCCAACAGGGAAGGTCCTACAATGAGCAGTTCTTC	CASQSQQGRSYNEQFF
TRBJ2-1	TRBV4-2	many	NA	TGTGCCAGCAGCCAAGTGGTAGAGGTCTACAATGAGCAGTTCTTC	CASSQVVEVYNEQFF
TRBJ2-5	TRBV10-3	few	TRBD1	TGTGCCGCCGGGACAGTCGAAGAGACCCAGTACTTC	CAAGTVEETQYF
TRBJ1-1	TRBV9	NA	NA	TGTGCCAGCAGCGTCGGACGGATGAACACTGAAGCTTTCTTT	CASSVGRMNTEAFF
TRBJ2-7	TRBV29-1	NA	NA	TGCAGCGCAGGGACGTCACGCGACGAGCAGTACTTC	CSAGTSRDEQYF
TRBJ1-2	TRBV24-1	NA	NA	TGTGCCACCAGTGAGGGGACGCGGTACACCTTC	CATSEGTRYTF
TRBJ2-3	TRBV6-1	NA	TRBD1	TGTGCCAGCAACGGACAGGGCACAGATACGCAGTATTTT	CASNGQGTDTQYF
TRBJ2-7	TRBV20-1	few	TRBD2	TGCAGTGCTGAGACTAGCGGGCCTTCCTACGAGCAGTACTTC	CSAETSGPSYEQYF
TRBJ1-3	TRBV11-2	few	NA	TGTGCCAGCAGTGATAGGCGGGGGGCGCCGAAAGGAAACACCATATATTTT	CASSDRRGAPKGNTIYF
TRBJ2-6	TRBV20-1	NA	NA	TGCAGTGCTAGTCGGGTTGGAGGGGCCAACGTCCTGACTTTC	CSASRVGGANVLTF
TRBJ2-2	TRBV20-1	few	NA	TGCAGTGCGGGGCGCGGGGAGCTGTTTTTT	CSAGRGELFF